These 23 T cell receptor beta chains were sequenced from one sample in a study of cytomegalovirus exposure and HLA in healthy donors. The PCR employed 60 Vbeta primers together with 13 Jbeta primers. Only in-frame clones appear in the TCRdb table, and some are missing; sequencing was by immunoSEQ multiplex PCR. The sample carries about 200,000 clones, approximately 11% recorded once. Sequenced sample: PBMCs. The source of these receptors is a man in his forties or fifties in good health and CMV-seropositive.

There are a few counts of this clone. The genes are TRBV13 and TRBJ2-3; 10 bases align to TRBD2. Germline CDR1 PRHDT, CDR2 FYEKMQ (reference sequence). The CDR3 is made up of 14 amino acids. The junction had 5 bases not matched to a gene; V was cut back by 5 bases and J by 6 bases. The CDR3 bases are TGTGCCAGCAGCACCAGCGGGGGGGGTGATACGCAGTATTTT. Its protein product is CASSTSGGGDTQYF.

The rearrangement joins TRBV19 to TRBJ1-1; 8 bases are shared with TRBD1. V gave up 7 bases and J gave up 0 bases; unmatched junction bases: 4. The CDR3 length is 14 residues. Germline values: CDR1 LNHDA, CDR2 SQIVND (reference sequence). DNA for the CDR3: TGTGCCAGTACTGTGACAGGGGTGAACACTGAAGCTTTCTTT. It translates to CASTVTGVNTEAFF.

The chain has TRBV5-1 and TRBJ1-1; D gene ambiguous. This CDR3 comprises 11 residues. Germline V gives CDR1 SGHRS, CDR2 YFSETQ. The V end was cut by 4 bases, the J end by 9 bases, with 10 bases between. Written as DNA, the CDR3 is TGCGCCAGCAGCCAACTCGGGAAAGCTTTCTTT. It codes for CASSQLGKAFF.

This chain links TRBV2 with TRBJ1-2; 7 bases fit TRBD1. Germline trimming cut 3 bases from V and 6 bases from J; bases unmatched to any gene: 1. The CDR3 spans 12 residues. Germline assignment: CDR1 SNHLY and CDR2 FYNNEI. The CDR3 region has the DNA TGTGCCAGCAGTGACAGGGGGGATGGCTACACCTTC. This sequence encodes CASSDRGDGYTF.

This clone turned up a few times. Here the CDR3 reads CASREDRADTYNSPLHF. CDR3 DNA sequence: TGCGCCAGCAGAGAGGACAGGGCTGACACCTATAATTCACCCCTCCACTTT. V gene TRBV10-1 combines with J gene TRBJ1-6; 8 bases fit TRBD1. Germline V lookup: CDR1 WNHNN, CDR2 SYGVQD (reference sequence). The CDR3 is made up of 17 amino acids. With 6 bases clipped from V and 2 bases from J, the junction kept 9 bases outside the gene matches.

Comment on this clone: Within the sample, other DNA sequences also encode this same CDR3. The gene calls are TRBV28 and TRBJ2-7; D uncertain. The CDR3 runs 14 residues. The germline V gene encodes CDR1 MDHEN and CDR2 SYDVKM. The germline V and J ends were trimmed by 5 bases and 0 bases, with 11 bases remaining between them. The CDR3 nucleotides read TGTGCCAGCAGTCTCCCTGATAGCTCCTACGAGCAGTACGTC. Translation gives CASSLPDSSYEQYV.

The chain joins TRBV7-3 to TRBJ1-1; D remains unclear. From germline, CDR1 is SGHTA and CDR2 FQGTGA. The CDR3 has 13 residues. Trimming took off 6 bases at V and 0 bases at J, with 8 bases between the two ends. CDR3 amino acids: CASRSQMNTEAFF. The DNA of the CDR3 is TGTGCCAGCAGATCACAGATGAACACTGAAGCTTTCTTT.

This clone was picked up a small number of times. The chain carries TRBV11-2 and TRBJ1-4, with D unresolved. Germline V CDR1 and CDR2: SGHAT, FQNNGV. CDR3 length: 14 residues. The V gene lost 3 bases and the J gene lost 4 bases, with 9 bases spanning the gap. CDR3 bases: TGTGCCAGCAGCTTTAGACAAAGTAATGAAAAACTGTTTTTT. Its translation: CASSFRQSNEKLFF.

This clone was seen more than once but under ten times. V and J are TRBV29-1 and TRBJ1-2; TRBD1 aligns across 9 bases. Germline CDR1 and CDR2: SQVTM and ANQGSEA. The length of the CDR3 is 13 residues. CDR3 in amino acids: CSDSGTGFYGYTF. The DNA for the CDR3 is TGCAGTGATTCCGGGACAGGGTTCTATGGCTACACCTTC.

The CDR3 bases are TGTGCCAGCAGCCCACGGAGGGCTGAAGCTTTCTTT. As protein: CASSPRRAEAFF. This sequence joins TRBV13 and TRBJ1-1; D is unresolved. This CDR3 has 12 amino acids. V gave up 5 bases and J gave up 6 bases, with 10 bases separating them. Germline V lookup: CDR1 PRHDT, CDR2 FYEKMQ (reference sequence).

This clone was picked up a small number of times. V usage is TRBV5-1 and J usage is TRBJ2-6; 9 positions match TRBD1. CDR3 size: 18 residues. With V trimmed by 0 bases and J by 1 base, 5 bases remained unmatched. Germline V gives CDR1 SGHRS, CDR2 YFSETQ. The DNA of the CDR3 is TGCGCCAGCAGCTTGGCCAGGGACAGGGTGTCTGGGGCCAACGTCCTGACTTTC. Translation gives CASSLARDRVSGANVLTF. Full variable domain (remainder filled in from reference TRBV5-1 and TRBJ2-6): KAGVTQTPRYLIKTRGQQVTLSCSPISGHRSVSWYQQTPGQGLQFLFEYFSETQRNKGNFPGRFSGRQFSNSRSEMNVSTLELGDSALYLCASSLARDRVSGANVLTFGAGSRLTVL.

This sequence joins TRBV10-2 and TRBJ2-1, with D possibly being TRBD1 (6 bases). The CDR3 totals 12 residues. Deletions cut 4 bases from V and 7 bases from J, with 8 bases between. Germline loops: CDR1 WSHSY, CDR2 SAAADI. The CDR3 reads CASSADRNEQFF. DNA for the CDR3: TGCGCCAGCAGTGCGGACAGAAATGAGCAGTTCTTC.

There are a few counts of this clone. The chain employs TRBV7-9 and TRBJ1-2; 7 nucleotides match TRBD1. Germline V gives CDR1 SEHNR, CDR2 FQNEAQ (reference sequence). V lost 5 bases, J lost 10 bases, and 7 bases stayed unmatched. CDR3 length equals 12 residues. The DNA of the CDR3 is TGTGCCAGCAGCAAGGGGGCCGGGGACTACACCTTC. Protein: CASSKGAGDYTF.

This chain joins TRBV9 and TRBJ1-1; possible D gene TRBD1, 5 bases. The CDR3 loop spans 14 amino acids. The V end was cut by 4 bases, the J end by 6 bases, with 16 bases between. The V gene's germline CDR1 is SGDLS and CDR2 YYNGEE. The CDR3 region is CASSPGGVWAEAFF. The CDR3 nucleotides are TGTGCCAGCAGCCCGGGGGGGGTGTGGGCTGAAGCTTTCTTT.

This clone has more than one count but fewer than ten. The chain combines TRBV11-2 with TRBJ2-1; a weak D match, TRBD1 (6 bases). There are 13 residues in the CDR3. Germline-derived CDR1 and CDR2 are SGHAT and FQNNGV. V was shortened by 5 bases and J by 5 bases, with 10 bases between the two germline ends. The CDR3 reads CASSRRQDNEQFF. CDR3 DNA: TGTGCCAGCAGCCGAAGACAGGACAATGAGCAGTTCTTC.

This chain's CDR3 is CASSKLGGPQETQYF. In nucleotides, the CDR3 is TGTGCCAGCAGCAAACTCGGGGGGCCCCAAGAGACCCAGTACTTC. This chain uses TRBV7-6 with TRBJ2-5; TRBD2 is a possible D gene (7 bases). Germline V lookup: CDR1 SGHVS, CDR2 FNYEAQ. V gave up 5 bases and J gave up 1 base, with 14 bases separating them. There are 15 residues in the CDR3. Supplemented by reference TRBV7-6 and TRBJ2-5, the full variable domain reads GAGVSQSPRYKVTKRGQDVALRCDPISGHVSLYWYRQALGQGPEFLTYFNYEAQQDKSGLPNDRFSAERPEGSISTLTIQRTEQRDSAMYRCASSKLGGPQETQYFGPGTRLLVL.

In this sample, this clone turned up a few times. The rearrangement joins TRBV5-1 to TRBJ2-2; TRBD1 aligns across 10 bases. CDR3 length: 16 residues. Per germline, CDR1 SGHRS and CDR2 YFSETQ. Losses at the gene ends were 6 bases for V and 3 bases for J; bases not matched to a gene: 8. CDR3 nucleotides: TGCGCCAGCACCCGACAGGGGGCTTGGGACACCGGGGAGCTGTTTTTT. Protein: CASTRQGAWDTGELFF.

This clone has only a few counts. The chain links TRBV7-2 to TRBJ1-1; 8 positions agree with TRBD1. CDR3 length: 14 amino acids. J lost 3 bases, V lost 5 bases, and 5 bases had no gene match. CDR1 is SGHTA and CDR2 is FQGNSA in the germline V gene. The CDR3 DNA is TGTGCCAGCAGCCAAGGCAGGGGGCACACTGAAGCTTTCTTT. Amino acid sequence: CASSQGRGHTEAFF. The full variable domain, in which reference TRBV7-2 and TRBJ1-1 provide the parts outside the CDR3, is GAGVSQSPSNKVTEKGKDVELRCDPISGHTALYWYRQSLGQGLEFLIYFQGNSAPDKSGLPSDRFSAERTGGSVSTLTIQRTQQEDSAVYLCASSQGRGHTEAFFGQGTRLTVV.

The chain couples TRBV4-3 to TRBJ1-2, with unresolved D. The germline gives CDR1 LGHNA, CDR2 YSLEER. Between the trimmed V and J ends, which lost 0 bases and 7 bases, there was a span of 18 bases. The CDR3 extends over 16 amino acids. The CDR3 sequence is CASSQDHGRIRGGYTF. In DNA form, the CDR3 reads TGCGCCAGCAGCCAAGATCACGGGAGGATCCGCGGTGGCTACACCTTC.

This clone has a handful of counts. This chain connects TRBV10-2 to TRBJ2-3; tentatively, D is TRBD1 (5 bases). V dropped 2 bases and J dropped 2 bases, with 8 bases sitting between them. The CDR3 spans 14 residues. Germline CDR1 is WSHSY and CDR2 is SAAADI. Here the CDR3 reads CASSEQGNTDTQYF. CDR3 nucleotides: TGCGCCAGCAGTGAGCAGGGTAACACAGATACGCAGTATTTT.

The V call is TRBV21-1, the J call TRBJ2-7; the D call in the table, TRBD1, was not verified against the DNA. TRBV21-1 is flagged as a pseudogene. This CDR3 spans 13 amino acids. Written as DNA, the CDR3 is TGTGCCAGCAGCCTCGGACAGTTCTACGAGCAGTACGTC. Translated: CASSLGQFYEQYV.

This clone was detected only a few times. The chain is built from TRBV4-3 and TRBJ2-4; the match to TRBD2 covers 8 bases. The ends lost 0 bases at V and 7 bases at J; junction bases unmatched: 8. The CDR3 spans 16 residues. Germline assignment: CDR1 LGHNA and CDR2 YSLEER. The CDR3 protein is CASSQDLGSGGNIQYF. In DNA form, the CDR3 reads TGCGCCAGCAGCCAAGATCTGGGAAGCGGGGGCAACATTCAGTACTTC.

The chain has TRBV11-1 and TRBJ1-2, with TRBD1 matching over 7 bases. This CDR3 spans 14 amino acids. Germline V gene sequence: CDR1 SGHAT, CDR2 FQDESV (reference sequence). Germline trimming cut 3 bases from V and 4 bases from J; bases unmatched to any gene: 5. As DNA, the CDR3 is TGTGCCAGCAGCTTCAACCGGGACAGCTATGGCTACACCTTC. Translation: CASSFNRDSYGYTF.